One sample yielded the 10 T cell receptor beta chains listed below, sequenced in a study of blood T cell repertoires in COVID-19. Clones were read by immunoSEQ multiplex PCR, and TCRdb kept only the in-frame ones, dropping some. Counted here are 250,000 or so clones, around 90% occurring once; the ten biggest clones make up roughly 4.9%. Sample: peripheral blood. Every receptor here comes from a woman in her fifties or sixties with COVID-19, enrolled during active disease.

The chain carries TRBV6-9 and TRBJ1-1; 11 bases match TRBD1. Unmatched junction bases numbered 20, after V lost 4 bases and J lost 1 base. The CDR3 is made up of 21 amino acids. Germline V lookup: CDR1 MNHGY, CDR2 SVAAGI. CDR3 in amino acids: CASSWVRDRGSQTKSNTEAFF. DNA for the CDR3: TGTGCCAGCAGTTGGGTGCGGGACAGGGGGTCTCAGACCAAATCGAACACTGAAGCTTTCTTT.

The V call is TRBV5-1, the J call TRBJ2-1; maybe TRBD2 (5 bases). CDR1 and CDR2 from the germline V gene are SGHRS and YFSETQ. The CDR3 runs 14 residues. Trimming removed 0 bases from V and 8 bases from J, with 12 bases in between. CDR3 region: CASSLEWLAYEQFF. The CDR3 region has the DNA TGCGCCAGCAGCTTGGAGTGGCTAGCTTATGAGCAGTTCTTC.

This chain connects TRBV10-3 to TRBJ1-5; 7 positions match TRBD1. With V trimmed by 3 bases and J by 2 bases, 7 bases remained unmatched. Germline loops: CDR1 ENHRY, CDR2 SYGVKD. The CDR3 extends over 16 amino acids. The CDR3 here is CAISEPSGQGNQPQHF. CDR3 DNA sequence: TGTGCCATCAGTGAACCCTCAGGACAGGGCAATCAGCCCCAGCATTTT.

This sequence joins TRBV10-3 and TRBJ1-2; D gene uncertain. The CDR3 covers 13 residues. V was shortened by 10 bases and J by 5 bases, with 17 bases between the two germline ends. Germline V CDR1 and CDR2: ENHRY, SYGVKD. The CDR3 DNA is TGTGCCACCACCTTTGGCGGGGTTTATGGCTACACCTTC. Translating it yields CATTFGGVYGYTF.

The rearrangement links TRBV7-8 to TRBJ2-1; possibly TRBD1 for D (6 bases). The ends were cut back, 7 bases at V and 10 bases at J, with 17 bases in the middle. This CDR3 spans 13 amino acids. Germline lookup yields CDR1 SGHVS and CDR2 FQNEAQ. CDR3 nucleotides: TGTGCCAGCAACCCAGGGGTCCAGTGGGAGCAGTTCTTC. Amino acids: CASNPGVQWEQFF.

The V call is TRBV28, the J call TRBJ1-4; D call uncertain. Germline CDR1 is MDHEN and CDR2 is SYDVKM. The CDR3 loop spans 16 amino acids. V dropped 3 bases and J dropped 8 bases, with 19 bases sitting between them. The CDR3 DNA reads TGTGCCAGCAGTTTGCGTCGTAGCGGGGTTCGGGAAAAACTGTTTTTT. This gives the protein CASSLRRSGVREKLFF.

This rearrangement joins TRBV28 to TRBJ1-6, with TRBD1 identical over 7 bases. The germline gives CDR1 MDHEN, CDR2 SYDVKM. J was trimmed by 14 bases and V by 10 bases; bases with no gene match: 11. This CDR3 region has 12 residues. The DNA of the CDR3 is TGTGCCACGGGACAGCCACGCAGGGCCCTCCACTTT. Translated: CATGQPRRALHF.

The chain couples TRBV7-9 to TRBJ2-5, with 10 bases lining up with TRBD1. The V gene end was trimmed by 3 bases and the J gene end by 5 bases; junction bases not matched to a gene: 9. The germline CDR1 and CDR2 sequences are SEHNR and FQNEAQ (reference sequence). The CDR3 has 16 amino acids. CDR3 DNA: TGTGCCAGCAGCTTCCGTATGACAGGGGGCGCGGAGACCCAGTACTTC. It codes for CASSFRMTGGAETQYF. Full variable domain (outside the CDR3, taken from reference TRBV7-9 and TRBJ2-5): DTGVSQNPRHKITKRGQNVTFRCDPISEHNRLYWYRQTLGQGPEFLTYFQNEAQLEKSRLLSDRFSAERPKGSFSTLEIQRTEQGDSAMYLCASSFRMTGGAETQYFGPGTRLLVL.

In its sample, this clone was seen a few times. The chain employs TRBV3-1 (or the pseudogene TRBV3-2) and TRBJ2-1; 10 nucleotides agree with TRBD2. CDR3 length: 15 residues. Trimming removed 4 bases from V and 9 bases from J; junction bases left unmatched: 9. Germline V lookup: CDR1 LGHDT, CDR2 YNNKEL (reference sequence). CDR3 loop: CASSPPTSGISEQFF. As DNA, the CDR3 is TGTGCCAGCAGCCCACCTACTAGCGGGATTAGTGAGCAGTTCTTC.

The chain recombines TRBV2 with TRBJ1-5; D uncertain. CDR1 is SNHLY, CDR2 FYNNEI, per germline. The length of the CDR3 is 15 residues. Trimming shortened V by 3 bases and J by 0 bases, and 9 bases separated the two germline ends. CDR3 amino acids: CASSEGSHSNQPQHF. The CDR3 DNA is TGTGCCAGCAGTGAGGGCAGCCATAGCAATCAGCCCCAGCATTTT.